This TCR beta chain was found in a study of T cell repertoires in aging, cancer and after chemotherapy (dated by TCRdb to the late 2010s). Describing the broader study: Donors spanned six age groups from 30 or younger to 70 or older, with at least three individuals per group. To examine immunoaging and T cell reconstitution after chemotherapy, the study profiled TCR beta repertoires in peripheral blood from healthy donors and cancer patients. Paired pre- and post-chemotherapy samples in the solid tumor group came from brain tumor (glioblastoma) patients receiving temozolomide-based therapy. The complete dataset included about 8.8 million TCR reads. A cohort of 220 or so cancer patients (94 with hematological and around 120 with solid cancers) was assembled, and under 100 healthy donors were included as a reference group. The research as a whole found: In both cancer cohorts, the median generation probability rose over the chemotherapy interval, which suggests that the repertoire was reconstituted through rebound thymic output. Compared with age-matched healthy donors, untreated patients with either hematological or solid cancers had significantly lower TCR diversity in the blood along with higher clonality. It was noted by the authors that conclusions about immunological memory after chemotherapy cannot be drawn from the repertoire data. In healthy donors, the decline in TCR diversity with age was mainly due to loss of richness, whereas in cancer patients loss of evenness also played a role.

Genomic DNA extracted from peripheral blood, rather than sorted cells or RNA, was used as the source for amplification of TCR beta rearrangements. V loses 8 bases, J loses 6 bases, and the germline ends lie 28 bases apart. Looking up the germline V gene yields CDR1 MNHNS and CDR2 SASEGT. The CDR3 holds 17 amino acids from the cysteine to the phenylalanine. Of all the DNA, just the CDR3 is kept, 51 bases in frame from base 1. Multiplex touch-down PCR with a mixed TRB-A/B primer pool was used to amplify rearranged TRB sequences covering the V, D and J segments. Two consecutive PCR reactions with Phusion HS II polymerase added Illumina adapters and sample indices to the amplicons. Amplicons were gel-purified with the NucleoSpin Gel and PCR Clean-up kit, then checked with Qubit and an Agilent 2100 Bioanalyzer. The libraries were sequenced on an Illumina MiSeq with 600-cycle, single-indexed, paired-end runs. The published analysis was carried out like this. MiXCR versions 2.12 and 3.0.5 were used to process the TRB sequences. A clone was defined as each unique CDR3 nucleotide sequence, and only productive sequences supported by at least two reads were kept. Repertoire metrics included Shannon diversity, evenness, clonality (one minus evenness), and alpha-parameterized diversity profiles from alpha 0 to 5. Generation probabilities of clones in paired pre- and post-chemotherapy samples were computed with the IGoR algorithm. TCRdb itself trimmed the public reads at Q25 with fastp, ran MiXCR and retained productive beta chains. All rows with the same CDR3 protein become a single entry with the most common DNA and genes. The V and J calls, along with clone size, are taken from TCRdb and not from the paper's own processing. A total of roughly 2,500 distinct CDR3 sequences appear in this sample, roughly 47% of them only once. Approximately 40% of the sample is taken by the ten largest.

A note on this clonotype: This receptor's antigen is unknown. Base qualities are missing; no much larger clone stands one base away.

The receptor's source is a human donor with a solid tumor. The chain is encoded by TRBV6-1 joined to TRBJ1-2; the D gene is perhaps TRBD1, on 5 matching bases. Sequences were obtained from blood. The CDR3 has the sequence CASRLRTQTITMDGYTF. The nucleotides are TGTGCCAGCCGCCTCAGGACACAGACCATAACTATGGATGGCTACACCTTC.